This T cell receptor beta chain was obtained from a study of shared clonotypes between healthy human individuals. The protocol was immunoSEQ multiplex PCR, while the TCRdb copy is restricted to in-frame clones and leaves out a portion. The sample records around 1,100,000 clones, 70% to 80% being singletons. CDR1 and CDR2 (germline): SGHVS, FQNEAQ. The CDR3 has 15 residues. Deletions cut 1 base from V and 3 bases from J, with 10 bases between. The rearrangement links TRBV7-8 to TRBJ2-1, with D uncertain. The specimen was memory CD4+ T cells from PBMCs. Sample subset: CD45RA-negative fraction. The receptor's source is a man aged 18-30 years in good health. Some clones in this sample may be carry-over from other donors' samples. The CDR3 region is CASSLGSPIYNEQFF. The CDR3 DNA reads as TGTGCCAGCAGCTTAGGCTCTCCCATCTACAATGAGCAGTTCTTC.